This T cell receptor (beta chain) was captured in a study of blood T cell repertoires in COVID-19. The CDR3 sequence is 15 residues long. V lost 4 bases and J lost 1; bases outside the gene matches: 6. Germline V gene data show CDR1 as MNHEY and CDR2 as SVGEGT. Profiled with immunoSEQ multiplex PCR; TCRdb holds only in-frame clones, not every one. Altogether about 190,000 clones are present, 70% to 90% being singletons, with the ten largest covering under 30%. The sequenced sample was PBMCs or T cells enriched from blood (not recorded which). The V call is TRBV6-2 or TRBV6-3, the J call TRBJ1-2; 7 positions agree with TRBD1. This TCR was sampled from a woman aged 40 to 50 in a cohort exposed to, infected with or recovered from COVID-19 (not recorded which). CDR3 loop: CASSSGTDLNYGYTF. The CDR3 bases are TGTGCCAGCAGTTCCGGGACAGACCTTAACTATGGCTACACCTTC.